This T cell receptor beta chain comes out of a study of identifying expanded T cells in peripheral blood. Libraries were prepared by immunoSEQ multiplex PCR; TCRdb keeps only in-frame clonotypes and omits some of them. The sample lists 45,000 to 60,000 clones, about 80% seen once, with under 20% in the top ten. V dropped 3 bases and J dropped 7; count of bases not matched to a gene: 4. This CDR3 contains 14 residues. Germline values: CDR1 SGHTA, CDR2 FQGNSA. The TCR originated in a person aged 18 to 70 in good health. The V and J genes are TRBV7-2 and TRBJ2-7; 12 nucleotides align to TRBD2. Sequencing input: blood. CDR3 nucleotides: TGTGCCAGCAGCTTTCGACTAGCGGGGGATGAGCAGTACTTC. Translation: CASSFRLAGDEQYF.